This TCR beta chain appears in the sequencing data of a study of Ad26.COV2.S vaccination and SARS-CoV-2 variants. General study findings and limits: Whether participants received vaccine or placebo, their non-spike TCR breadth was similar. Breadth, reportedly substantial, characterized the spike-specific CD8+ and CD4+ T cell responses after vaccination. Overall T cell responses may have been underestimated by the analyses of TCR breadth and depth.

Here immunoSEQ multiplex PCR was the method, and the copy in TCRdb shows in-frame clones only, minus some. The top ten clones hold over 40% of a sample with roughly 40,000 clones, roughly 80% of them seen once. Germline V gene data show CDR1 as GTSNPN and CDR2 as SVGIG (reference sequence). This CDR3 comprises 11 residues. With 5 bases removed from V and 5 bases from J, the gap between germline ends came to 9 bases. A word on this clone: Its antigen is not identified.

The source of this sequence is a human donor who had recovered from COVID-19. The chain has TRBV30 and TRBJ1-1; weak D call: TRBD1 (5 bases). The sequenced sample was peripheral blood, obtained after recovery from COVID-19. The CDR3 DNA follows: TGTGCCTGGGGGGGTGGGACTGAAGCTTTCTTT. Translating it yields CAWGGGTEAFF.